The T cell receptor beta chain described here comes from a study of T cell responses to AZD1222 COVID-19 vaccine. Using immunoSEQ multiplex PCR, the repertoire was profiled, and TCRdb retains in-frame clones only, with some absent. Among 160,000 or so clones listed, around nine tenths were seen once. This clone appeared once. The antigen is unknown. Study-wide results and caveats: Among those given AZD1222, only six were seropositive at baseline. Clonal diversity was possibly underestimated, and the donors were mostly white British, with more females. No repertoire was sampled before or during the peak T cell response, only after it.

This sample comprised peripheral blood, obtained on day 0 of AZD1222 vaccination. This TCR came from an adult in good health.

The CDR3 DNA follows: TGTGCCAGCAGCTTAGCGCGATTGACAGACTATAGCAATCAGCCCCAGCATTTT. Translation: CASSLARLTDYSNQPQHF. This rearrangement joins TRBV7-8 to TRBJ1-5, with D possibly being TRBD1 (5 bases). The CDR3 has 18 amino acids. Germline V gives CDR1 SGHVS, CDR2 FQNEAQ. Between the trimmed V and J ends, which lost 0 bases and 0 bases, there was a span of 15 bases.